This TCR beta chain was captured by sequencing in a study of cytomegalovirus exposure and HLA in healthy donors. The wider study: Of 300 to 450 genotyped donors, around 84% clustered with self-reported Caucasian donors.

The CDR3 has 12 amino acids. V lost 7 bases, J lost 12 bases, and 16 bases lay in between. Germline CDR1 reads MNHNY; CDR2 reads SVGAGI (reference sequence). PCR employed 60 Vbeta and 13 Jbeta primers. Method: immunoSEQ multiplex PCR; TCRdb's copy keeps in-frame clones and lacks some. The sample has 170,000 or so clones, under 80% seen once. The sequence was obtained from a woman under 40 in good health and CMV-seronegative. This chain links TRBV6-6 with TRBJ2-1; D is uncertain. Sequencing used PBMCs. The CDR3 loop is CASTTYTVGQFF. The CDR3 DNA is TGTGCCAGCACCACCTATACAGTGGGGCAGTTCTTC.